One and the same sample provided the 17 T cell receptor beta chains below, sequenced in a study of regulatory T cells in long-lasting Graves disease. Time point of the sample: newly diagnosed GD, antithyroid drugs for less than 3 months. Making the TCR library involved RNA that had been extracted from PBMCs. Construction of the TCR beta libraries employed iRepertoire HTBI primers in conjunction with Arm-PCR of CDR3 regions. TCRdb reprocessed the multiplex PCR reads via MiXCR and lists one record per CDR3 protein. The repertoire includes under 300,000 distinct CDR3 sequences, 18% of them detected once, and roughly 15% sits in the top ten. Separately, the same data were catalogued under a study of T cells in Graves' hyperthyroidism and ophthalmopathy.

This material consisted of peripheral blood mononuclear cells (PBMCs), taken at new diagnosis, from a patient treated with antithyroid drugs. Receptors originate from a woman in her 30s with Graves disease.

In this sample, this clonotype turned up many times. This chain links TRBV5-8 with TRBJ2-2, with 8 bases matching TRBD1. The CDR3 totals 15 residues. With V trimmed by 4 bases and J by 3 bases, 5 bases remained unmatched. Per the germline V gene, CDR1 is SGHTS and CDR2 is YDEGEE. CDR3 DNA sequence: TGTGCCAGCAGCCAGCCGGGACAGGACACCGGGGAGCTGTTTTTT. Translating it yields CASSQPGQDTGELFF. Variable domain in full (rest from reference TRBV5-8 and TRBJ2-2): EAGVTQSPTHLIKTRGQQATLRCSPISGHTSVYWYQQALGLGLQFLLWYDEGEERNRGNFPPRFSGRQFPNYSSELNVNALELEDSALYLCASSQPGQDTGELFFGEGSRLTVL.

This clonotype was counted ten times or more. This chain's CDR3 is CASKLYGALRGANVLTF. CDR3 in DNA: TGTGCCAGTAAGCTGTATGGGGCCCTGCGAGGGGCCAACGTCCTGACTTTC. The chain carries TRBV19 and TRBJ2-6, with D possibly TRBD1 on 5 matching bases. The V gene's germline CDR1 is LNHDA and CDR2 SQIVND (reference sequence). The CDR3 has 17 amino acids. The V and J ends lost 7 bases and 4 bases respectively, with 20 bases between them. The entire variable domain, with the rest obtained from reference TRBV19 and TRBJ2-6, is as follows: DGGITQSPKYLFRKEGQNVTLSCEQNLNHDAMYWYRQDPGQGLRLIYYSQIVNDFQKGDIAEGYSVSREKKESFPLTVTSAQKNPTAFYLCASKLYGALRGANVLTFGAGSRLTVL.

A remark on this clonotype: This probably arose from a read error, given a far larger clone one base away. The V and J genes are TRBV6-1 and TRBJ2-1; D uncertain. The CDR3 totals 21 residues. Germline CDR1 is MNHNS and CDR2 is SASEGT. DNA for the CDR3: TGTGCCATCAGTGAGTCCTCTACGCGTCTCAGGCGGCTAAGCTCCTACAATGAGCAGTTCTTC. Encoded protein: CAISESSTRLRRLSSYNEQFF.

This clonotype was counted ten times or more. The rearrangement joins TRBV2 to TRBJ1-3; D is ambiguous. CDR1 is SNHLY, CDR2 FYNNEI, per germline. Trimming took 10 bases from V and 0 from J, leaving 10 bases between them. The CDR3 has 13 amino acids. For the CDR3, the DNA is TGTGCCACCCTAGGAATCTCTGGAAACACCATATATTTT. Its translation is CATLGISGNTIYF.

This clonotype occurred many times. This chain connects TRBV20-1 to TRBJ2-5; 8 bases are a match to TRBD2. The CDR3 contains 13 residues. The germline V gene has CDR1 DFQATT and CDR2 SNEGSKA (reference sequence). The V gene end was trimmed by 4 bases and the J gene end by 5 bases; junction bases not matched to a gene: 6. The CDR3 bases are TGCAGTGCTACGGGGGGGATCAAGGAGACCCAGTACTTC. It is translated as CSATGGIKETQYF.

This clonotype occurred many times. The chain uses TRBV7-9 and TRBJ1-1; D is unresolved. CDR1 is SEHNR, CDR2 FQNEAQ, per germline (reference sequence). The V gene lost 3 bases and the J gene lost 4 bases, with 9 bases spanning the gap. The CDR3 has 13 residues. The CDR3 region has the DNA TGTGCCAGCAGCTTTGGACCGAGCACTGAAGCTTTCTTT. This sequence encodes CASSFGPSTEAFF.

The chain links TRBV29-1 to TRBJ2-3; 8 bases match TRBD2. V shed 3 bases, J shed 2 bases, and the junction held 4 bases outside the gene matches. CDR1 SQVTM and CDR2 ANQGSEA come from the germline V gene. This CDR3 is built from 14 residues. The CDR3 reads CSVDSGGVTDTQYF. DNA of the CDR3: TGCAGCGTTGATTCGGGGGGGGTCACAGATACGCAGTATTTT.

The DNA for the CDR3 is TGCGCCAGCAGCCAGGGTAGGTTGCGGGGGATAGAGACTGGAAACACCATATATTTT. This sequence encodes CASSQGRLRGIETGNTIYF. The rearrangement links TRBV4-1 to TRBJ1-3; maybe TRBD1 (5 bases). Trimming stripped 3 bases from V and 2 bases from J, with 23 bases between. Germline V CDR1 and CDR2: MGHRA, YSYEKL. The CDR3 consists of 19 residues.

The chain uses TRBV11-2 and TRBJ1-3; 9 bases agree with TRBD1. Unmatched junction bases numbered 5, after V lost 2 bases and J lost 3 bases. Germline assignment: CDR1 SGHAT and CDR2 FQNNGV. The CDR3 consists of 16 residues. This chain's CDR3 is CASSLPTGGGGNTIYF. The CDR3 DNA is TGTGCCAGCAGCTTACCGACAGGGGGTGGTGGAAACACCATATATTTT.

V gene TRBV9 combines with J gene TRBJ1-4; 7 bases map to TRBD1. The CDR3 is 13 residues long. The trim removed 3 bases at V and 6 bases at J, leaving 2 bases unmatched. Germline loops: CDR1 SGDLS, CDR2 YYNGEE. The CDR3 nucleotides are TGTGCCAGCAGCGAGGGGGCCGATGAAAAACTGTTTTTT. Translation gives CASSEGADEKLFF.

This clonotype was detected ten times or more. The V call is TRBV3-1, the J call TRBJ2-1; 12 bases line up with TRBD2. Trimming cost V 0 bases and J 13 bases; bases outside gene matches: 4. The CDR3 extends over 14 amino acids. Germline CDR1 and CDR2: LGHDT and YNNKEL (reference sequence). This CDR3 is CASSQDLAGGAQFF. CDR3 DNA: TGTGCCAGCAGCCAAGATCTAGCGGGGGGGGCTCAGTTCTTC.

In its sample, this clonotype was seen many times. V is TRBV4-2 and J is TRBJ2-7; D not resolved. The CDR3 consists of 15 residues. The V gene's germline CDR1 is LGHNA and CDR2 YNFKEQ. Between the trimmed V and J ends, which lost 0 bases and 2 bases, there was a span of 11 bases. The CDR3 nucleotides read TGTGCCAGCAGCCAAGAGCACATCCCGACCTACGAGCAGTACTTC. Protein: CASSQEHIPTYEQYF.

As regards this clonotype: A far larger clone is just one base off, so this is likely a read error. The chain is built from TRBV7-9 and TRBJ1-1, with TRBD1 identical over 7 bases. In germline, CDR1 is SEHNR, CDR2 FQNEAQ (reference sequence). The CDR3 runs 17 residues. The CDR3 DNA reads TGTGCCTGCAGCTTAGCCCCTTTAGGGCAGGGGGACACTGAAGCTTTCTTT. Its protein is CACSLAPLGQGDTEAFF.

This clonotype was seen more than once but under ten times. This chain connects TRBV18 to TRBJ1-2; a weak D match, TRBD1 (6 bases). There are 18 residues in the CDR3. Germline CDR1 reads KGHSH; CDR2 reads LQKENI. Trimming pared 2 bases from V and 5 bases from J, leaving 24 bases between. The CDR3 spells CASSPVSSGGQPFYGYTF. Here the CDR3 DNA reads TGTGCCAGCTCACCAGTATCGTCCGGTGGACAGCCTTTTTATGGCTACACCTTC.

About this clonotype itself: Only one base separates this from a far larger clonotype, so it likely reflects a read error. The V gene is TRBV11-2, the J gene TRBJ2-1, with D perhaps assigned TRBD1 or TRBD2 (6 bases each). The CDR3 runs to 14 residues. CDR1 and CDR2 (germline): SGHAT, FQNNGV. With 2 bases removed from V and 10 bases from J, the gap between germline ends came to 15 bases. Here the CDR3 DNA reads TGTGCCAGCAGCTTATCCAGGGGAGGTTTCGAGCAGTTCTTC. It translates to CASSLSRGGFEQFF.

This clonotype has at least ten counts. The junction shows a germline mismatch at one end, possibly a read error. J is TRBJ1-1 and V is TRBV5-1, with D possibly TRBD1 on 5 matching bases. The CDR3 contains 13 residues. In germline, CDR1 is SGHRS, CDR2 YFSETQ. As DNA, the CDR3 is TGTGCCAGCAGTTTAGGGGTTGACACTGAAGCTTTCTTT. Translation: CASSLGVDTEAFF.

This chain's CDR3 is CASSPPSGTGKDEQFF. As DNA, the CDR3 is TGTGCCAGCAGCCCACCATCAGGGACAGGGAAGGATGAGCAGTTCTTC. This chain connects TRBV7-9 to TRBJ2-1; 9 bases align to TRBD1. The junction had 13 bases not matched to a gene; V was cut back by 5 bases and J by 8 bases. Germline V lookup: CDR1 SEHNR, CDR2 FQNEAQ (reference sequence). The CDR3 is 16 amino acids.